Following are 12 T cell receptor beta chains from one sample sequenced in a study of early T cells in non-severe SARS-CoV-2 infection (dated by TCRdb to the early 2020s). To prepare the library, 5' RACE was applied. TCRdb shows the sequencer as NextSeq 500. The public sequencing data were trimmed at Q25 with fastp and processed into clonotypes with MiXCR by TCRdb, which kept only in-frame beta chains. Entries that share a CDR3 protein sequence are merged under the most common genes and DNA. The sample profile shows more than 85,000 distinct CDR3 sequences; approximately 16% of them were found once. 5.1% of the sample is in the top ten clones. The sequencing here drew on whole blood, taken at baseline. The source of these receptors is an adult who was a healthcare worker with PCR-confirmed SARS-CoV-2 infection or an uninfected control (not recorded which).

The sample holds many counts of this clonotype. The chain has TRBV18 and TRBJ1-5; D not resolved. In germline, CDR1 is KGHSH, CDR2 LQKENI. V gave up 3 bases and J gave up 4 bases, with 10 bases separating them. The CDR3 loop spans 14 amino acids. The CDR3, as DNA: TGTGCCAGCTCACCTGGCCAGCCTAATCAGCCCCAGCATTTT. It specifies CASSPGQPNQPQHF.

The chain combines TRBV20-1 with TRBJ2-3; D remains unclear. Deletions cut 0 bases from V and 0 bases from J, with 10 bases between. Germline loops: CDR1 DFQATT, CDR2 SNEGSKA (reference sequence). This CDR3 is 15 amino acids long. The CDR3, as DNA: TGCAGTGCTAGAGATATTAGCAGAAGCACAGATACGCAGTATTTT. This gives the protein CSARDISRSTDTQYF.

This chain uses TRBV28 with TRBJ1-3; D gene ambiguous. V shed 7 bases and J shed 3 bases, with 10 bases lying between them. The CDR3 spans 13 residues. The germline V gene has CDR1 MDHEN and CDR2 SYDVKM. The CDR3 spells CASNVHRGNTIYF. The CDR3 region has the DNA TGTGCCAGCAATGTACATCGTGGAAACACCATATATTTT.

This clonotype has only a few counts. J is TRBJ2-3 and V is TRBV4-3; D is unresolved. V was pared by 3 bases and J by 1 base, with 8 bases between. The length of the CDR3 is 14 residues. Germline lookup yields CDR1 LGHNA and CDR2 YSLEER. This CDR3 reads CASSQLTGTDTQYF. Written as DNA, the CDR3 is TGCGCCAGCAGCCAGCTTACAGGCACAGATACGCAGTATTTT.

The sample holds many counts of this clonotype. The chain joins TRBV6-4 to TRBJ2-2; D is unclear. In germline, CDR1 is MRHNA, CDR2 SNTAGT. CDR3 length equals 13 residues. Trimming took 4 bases from V and 2 from J, leaving 5 bases between them. CDR3 sequence reads: CASSADNTGELFF. CDR3 coding DNA: TGTGCCAGCAGTGCTGATAACACCGGGGAGCTGTTTTTT.

Only a few counts were recorded for this clonotype. V usage is TRBV14 and J usage is TRBJ1-1; D might be TRBD1 (5 bases). The CDR3 totals 12 residues. V lost 0 bases, J lost 11 bases, and 10 bases lay in between. Germline CDR1 reads SGHDN; CDR2 reads FVKESK. This CDR3 is CASSQDQGRAFF. The CDR3 DNA follows: TGTGCCAGCAGCCAAGATCAGGGTAGGGCTTTCTTT.

This clonotype was seen only a few times. This chain links TRBV7-9 with TRBJ2-2; 14 bases fit TRBD2. The length of the CDR3 is 17 residues. After removal of 5 bases from V and 6 bases from J, the junction contained 8 bases not matched to a gene. Germline V gene lookup returns CDR1 SEHNR and CDR2 FQNEAQ (reference sequence). CDR3: CASSLPGTSGSPGELFF. CDR3 nucleotides: TGTGCCAGCAGCCTCCCCGGGACTAGCGGGAGCCCCGGGGAGCTGTTTTTT.

CDR3 loop: CASMSRTGELFF. For the CDR3, the DNA is TGTGCCAGCATGTCCAGGACCGGGGAGCTGTTTTTT. This chain connects TRBV27 to TRBJ2-2; D not certain. The CDR3 consists of 12 residues. Trimming cost V 7 bases and J 5 bases, with 8 bases left between them. Germline CDR1 is MNHEY and CDR2 is SMNVEV (reference sequence).

The rearrangement links TRBV20-1 to TRBJ2-3, with 8 bases matching TRBD2. CDR1 and CDR2 (germline): DFQATT, SNEGSKA (reference sequence). V lost 2 bases, J lost 6 bases, and 7 bases stayed unmatched. CDR3 size: 14 residues. Here the CDR3 DNA reads TGCAGTGCTAGAAGAAGCGGGAGAACCGATACGCAGTATTTT. This encodes CSARRSGRTDTQYF.

The chain uses TRBV12-3 or TRBV12-4 and TRBJ1-5, with D perhaps TRBD1 (5 bases). The CDR3 spans 14 residues. Trimming pared 7 bases from V and 0 bases from J, leaving 10 bases between. The CDR3 sequence is CASTLGGSNQPQHF. The DNA of the CDR3 is TGTGCCAGCACCCTGGGGGGTAGCAATCAGCCCCAGCATTTT.

The V gene is TRBV12-3 or TRBV12-4, the J gene TRBJ1-2; D gene ambiguous. The CDR3 runs 13 residues. Between the trimmed V and J ends, which lost 7 bases and 6 bases, there was a span of 15 bases. CDR3 loop: CASTTGRSHGYTF. In DNA form, the CDR3 reads TGTGCCAGCACTACCGGGAGATCGCATGGCTACACCTTC.

This chain uses TRBV27 with TRBJ1-1; 10 bases fit TRBD1. The V gene end was trimmed by 8 bases and the J gene end by 4 bases; junction bases not matched to a gene: 4. Germline V gene sequence: CDR1 MNHEY, CDR2 SMNVEV (reference sequence). The CDR3 runs 13 residues. This CDR3 reads CASRDRGGTEAFF. CDR3 DNA sequence: TGTGCCAGCCGGGACAGGGGTGGCACTGAAGCTTTCTTT.